Listed below are T cell receptor beta chains from one sample, sequenced in a study of T-cell reconstitution after alpha-beta-depleted transplantation in children. TCRdb processed the PCR reads anew with MiXCR; each CDR3 protein has one entry. This table holds about 640,000 distinct CDR3 sequences, around 13% found once. The sequencing here drew on PBMCs, mostly from graft donor cells, taken 360 days after TCRalphabeta/CD19-depleted stem cell transplant. All receptors come from a male patient younger than 18 who had a stem cell transplant for acute myeloid leukemia, so the T cells may come from the graft donor. Each CDR3 is given with its conserved first and last residue. Each record gives: D gene, clone size, V gene, J gene, CDR3 protein, CDR3 DNA. D genes are given only for firm matches. Rows may omit the clone size; those that give it use once, few, many or a size class.

D gene: TRBD2; clone size: many; V gene: TRBV5-1; J gene: TRBJ2-5; CDR3 protein: CASSLGLAGVETQYF; CDR3 DNA: TGCGCCAGCAGCCTGGGACTAGCGGGAGTAGAGACCCAGTACTTC
D gene: TRBD2; clone size: few; V gene: TRBV4-2; J gene: TRBJ2-3; CDR3 protein: CASSQKAFGLAGGTDTQYF; CDR3 DNA: TGTGCCAGCAGCCAAAAAGCATTCGGACTAGCGGGGGGCACAGATACGCAGTATTTT
D gene: -; clone size: few; V gene: TRBV28; J gene: TRBJ2-1; CDR3 protein: CASTLPGRLSYNEQFF; CDR3 DNA: TGTGCCAGCACCCTACCGGGACGGCTCTCCTACAATGAGCAGTTCTTC
D gene: -; clone size: few; V gene: TRBV6-2/TRBV6-3; J gene: TRBJ1-1; CDR3 protein: CASSYRLVGLGRAEAFF; CDR3 DNA: TGTGCCAGCAGTTACAGGCTCGTCGGGCTGGGTAGGGCTGAAGCTTTCTTT
D gene: TRBD2; clone size: few; V gene: TRBV3-1; J gene: TRBJ2-1; CDR3 protein: CASSPWTSVDNEQFF; CDR3 DNA: TGTGCCAGCAGCCCCTGGACTAGCGTGGACAATGAGCAGTTCTTC
D gene: -; clone size: many; V gene: TRBV2; J gene: TRBJ2-5; CDR3 protein: CASRIPGPETQYF; CDR3 DNA: TGTGCCAGCAGGATCCCGGGACCAGAGACCCAGTACTTC
D gene: -; clone size: -; V gene: TRBV30; J gene: TRBJ2-1; CDR3 protein: CAWSPLVVEQFF; CDR3 DNA: TGTGCCTGGAGTCCTCTGGTTGTGGAGCAGTTCTTC
D gene: -; clone size: few; V gene: TRBV5-1; J gene: TRBJ2-1; CDR3 protein: CASSLAGPRTHEQFF; CDR3 DNA: TGCGCCAGCAGCTTGGCAGGTCCCCGGACACATGAGCAGTTCTTC
D gene: TRBD2; clone size: few; V gene: TRBV20-1; J gene: TRBJ2-7; CDR3 protein: CSAPYIASGRASYEQYF; CDR3 DNA: TGCAGTGCTCCTTATATTGCTAGCGGGAGGGCCTCCTACGAGCAGTACTTC
D gene: TRBD1; clone size: many; V gene: TRBV5-1; J gene: TRBJ2-7; CDR3 protein: CASIGDSSYEQYF; CDR3 DNA: TGCGCCAGCATAGGGGACAGTTCCTACGAGCAGTACTTC
D gene: -; clone size: few; V gene: TRBV18; J gene: TRBJ2-4; CDR3 protein: CASSPLRNFYIQYF; CDR3 DNA: TGTGCCAGCTCACCATTGAGGAATTTTTACATTCAGTACTTC
D gene: TRBD2; clone size: few; V gene: TRBV6-4; J gene: TRBJ2-2; CDR3 protein: CASSPSLAGGLDTGELFF; CDR3 DNA: TGTGCCAGCAGCCCCAGTCTAGCGGGAGGGCTCGACACCGGGGAGCTGTTTTTT
D gene: -; clone size: few; V gene: TRBV6-2/TRBV6-3; J gene: TRBJ2-7; CDR3 protein: CASSYNGNNYEQYF; CDR3 DNA: TGTGCCAGCAGTTACAATGGGAACAACTACGAGCAGTACTTC
D gene: TRBD2; clone size: -; V gene: TRBV20-1; J gene: TRBJ2-5; CDR3 protein: CCASLAGVRGGETQYF; CDR3 DNA: TGCTGTGCTAGCCTAGCGGGGGTACGTGGCGGTGAGACCCAGTACTTC
D gene: TRBD2; clone size: -; V gene: TRBV7-2; J gene: TRBJ2-5; CDR3 protein: CALAGGPALETQYF; CDR3 DNA: TGTGCCCTAGCGGGAGGGCCGGCTCTAGAGACCCAGTACTTC
D gene: -; clone size: -; V gene: TRBV28; J gene: TRBJ1-2; CDR3 protein: CASSLDLLMPGYTF; CDR3 DNA: TGTGCCAGCAGTCTGGACCTCCTTATGCCTGGCTACACCTTC
D gene: TRBD2; clone size: -; V gene: TRBV6-5; J gene: TRBJ2-6; CDR3 protein: CASSYRLAGGNSGANVLTF; CDR3 DNA: TGTGCCAGCAGTTACCGGCTAGCGGGAGGTAACTCTGGGGCCAACGTCCTGACTTTC
D gene: -; clone size: many; V gene: TRBV19; J gene: TRBJ2-1; CDR3 protein: CASSPRPGTGYNEQFF; CDR3 DNA: TGTGCCAGTAGCCCGCGGCCGGGGACCGGCTACAATGAGCAGTTCTTC
D gene: -; clone size: -; V gene: TRBV2; J gene: TRBJ2-2; CDR3 protein: CARAGHNTGELFF; CDR3 DNA: TGTGCCAGAGCGGGACATAACACCGGGGAGCTGTTTTTT
D gene: TRBD2; clone size: few; V gene: TRBV20-1; J gene: TRBJ2-4; CDR3 protein: CSARDGLAIAKNIQYF; CDR3 DNA: TGCAGTGCTAGAGACGGACTAGCGATCGCCAAAAACATTCAGTACTTC
D gene: -; clone size: many; V gene: TRBV28; J gene: TRBJ2-7; CDR3 protein: CASSPRRPDNEQYF; CDR3 DNA: TGTGCCAGCAGCCCCAGGAGGCCGGATAATGAGCAGTACTTC
D gene: TRBD2; clone size: few; V gene: TRBV29-1; J gene: TRBJ2-3; CDR3 protein: CSVGGTSGSSGTDTQYF; CDR3 DNA: TGCAGCGTTGGAGGGACTAGCGGGAGCAGTGGCACAGATACGCAGTATTTT
D gene: -; clone size: many; V gene: TRBV10-3; J gene: TRBJ2-7; CDR3 protein: CAMAIGTEAYEQYF; CDR3 DNA: TGTGCCATGGCCATTGGGACCGAAGCCTACGAGCAGTACTTC
D gene: -; clone size: -; V gene: TRBV5-1; J gene: TRBJ2-3; CDR3 protein: CASSLEAGTPRTDTQYF; CDR3 DNA: TGCGCCAGCAGCTTGGAGGCCGGGACTCCCCGCACAGATACGCAGTATTTT
D gene: -; clone size: -; V gene: TRBV11-2; J gene: TRBJ1-2; CDR3 protein: CASSLGGYGGYTF; CDR3 DNA: TGTGCCAGCAGCTTAGGGGGGTACGGTGGCTACACCTTC